The sequence of this T cell receptor beta chain was determined in a study of vaccination and CD4 T cells after COVID-19. The treatment was: approximately 10-day PBMC culture with coronavirus spike peptide pools or control peptides (ViraFEST assay). Researchers used the Oncomine TCR Beta short-read assay to sequence DNA from cultured CD4+ T cells. TCRdb re-derived calls from the PCR reads in MiXCR, one entry per CDR3 protein. Of fewer than 20,000 distinct CDR3 sequences detected, about half appear once; the ten largest clones hold 15% to 20%. Regarding the study as a whole: The authors identified 304 of 307 vaccine-specific clones in convalescent patients as spike mono-reactive. A nonsignificant median increase from 21 to 38 SARS-CoV-2-reactive clonotypes was observed.

CDR3 length: 13 residues. The V segment lost 7 bases and the J segment 8 bases; nucleotides outside the gene matches: 5. A note on this clonotype: The antigen remains unidentified.

V and J are TRBV12-3 or TRBV12-4 and TRBJ2-3, with 11 bases identical to TRBD2. The origin of this receptor is a human donor who had recovered from COVID-19. Sequenced here: CD4+ T cells from blood, cultured in vitro, sampled before SARS-CoV-2 vaccination. For the CDR3, the DNA is TGTGCCAGCAAGGGACTAGCGGCAGGTACGCAGTATTTT. Amino acid sequence: CASKGLAAGTQYF.